The next 5 T cell receptor beta chains were all read from a single sample in a study of blood T cells in healthy people across ages. For the second PCR, which ran for about 7 to 11 cycles, a sample-barcoded 5' primer and a J-beta primer mix were used. One entry per CDR3 protein, called by TCRdb with MiXCR from the 5' RACE reads. The repertoire holds 600,000 or so distinct CDR3 sequences, with about 30% as singletons. Sequencing used blood. The receptors come from a woman older than 75 in good health.

The J gene is TRBJ2-5, the V gene TRBV29-1; 8 nucleotides line up with TRBD1. This CDR3 contains 11 residues. Germline V gene lookup returns CDR1 SQVTM and CDR2 ANQGSEA. With 8 bases clipped from V and 13 bases from J, the junction kept 12 bases outside the gene matches. The CDR3 DNA follows: TGCAGCTCCGACAGGGGCAATGAGCGGTACTTC. It codes for CSSDRGNERYF.

This clonotype turned up a few times. The chain couples TRBV28 to TRBJ2-4; the D gene is possibly TRBD1 (6 bases). CDR3 size: 14 residues. Per the germline V gene, CDR1 is MDHEN and CDR2 is SYDVKM. Trimming shortened V by 6 bases and J by 5 bases, and 14 bases separated the two germline ends. The CDR3 DNA reads TGTGCCAGCAGCCCCCCCGGACAGCAAAACATTCAGTACTTC. Translation gives CASSPPGQQNIQYF. The entire variable domain, with the rest obtained from reference TRBV28 and TRBJ2-4, is as follows: DVKVTQSSRYLVKRTGEKVFLECVQDMDHENMFWYRQDPGLGLRLIYFSYDVKMKEKGDIPEGYSVSREKKERFSLILESASTNQTSMYLCASSPPGQQNIQYFGAGTRLSVL.

This clonotype was seen only a few times. This chain uses TRBV11-2 with TRBJ2-7; tentative D call: TRBD2 (6 bases). Germline loops: CDR1 SGHAT, CDR2 FQNNGV. V lost 5 bases and J lost 3, with 11 bases in between. The CDR3 loop spans 13 amino acids. CDR3 amino acids: CASSPGTYYEQYF. The CDR3 coding sequence is TGTGCCAGCAGCCCCGGGACTTACTACGAGCAGTACTTC. Combining the CDR3 with reference TRBV11-2 and TRBJ2-7 gives the whole variable domain EAGVAQSPRYKIIEKRQSVAFWCNPISGHATLYWYQQILGQGPKLLIQFQNNGVVDDSQLPKDRFSAERLKGVDSTLKIQPAKLEDSAVYLCASSPGTYYEQYFGPGTRLTVT.

This chain links TRBV21-1 with TRBJ2-2; the D call in the table, TRBD2, was not verified against the DNA. TRBV21-1 is a pseudogene locus. CDR3 size: 16 residues. CDR3 sequence (DNA): TGTGCCAGCAGCAAATTTGGACTCTCCGACACCGGGGAGCTGTTTTTT. It yields the protein CASSKFGLSDTGELFF.

The chain recombines TRBV7-2 with TRBJ2-1; 8 positions agree with TRBD2. Germline V gene lookup returns CDR1 SGHTA and CDR2 FQGNSA. The CDR3 length is 13 residues. Unmatched junction bases numbered 7, after V lost 7 bases and J lost 8 bases. The CDR3, as DNA: TGTGCCAGCATGCGGGGGGTGGTCTATGAGCAGTTCTTC. Translated: CASMRGVVYEQFF.